This TCR beta chain emerged from a study of persistence of HIV-infected CD4 T cells. Across the study: Up to roughly 180 mL blood was drawn at multiple time points; a couple of donors had single-time leukapheresis.

The libraries were made with immunoSEQ version 4 in survey mode. Profiled with immunoSEQ multiplex PCR; TCRdb holds only in-frame clones, not every one. There are tens of thousands of clones in the sample; about 80% occur only once, and approximately 6.5% lies in the top ten. About this clone: The antigen is not known.

Overall study results and limits: TCRbeta richness was lower in CMV- and Gag-responding cells than in anti-CD3/anti-CD28-responding cells. TCR analyses could not target the rare provirus-carrying CMV-responding cells.

Germline V gene sequence: CDR1 MNHEY, CDR2 SVGAGI. This CDR3 region has 15 residues. V was pared by 6 bases and J by 0 bases, with 15 bases between. The stimulus was lysate of CMV-infected fibroblasts, 8.5 to 10 ug/mL. CD40L/CD69 double-negative CD45RO-high memory CD4+ T cells were collected. The source was CD4+ T cells sorted from PBMCs after roughly 17-hour stimulation, collected from a patient who received antiretroviral therapy. V is TRBV6-5 and J is TRBJ2-7; D might be TRBD1 (5 bases). The receptor was derived from an adult woman with HIV who was CMV-seropositive. CDR3 DNA: TGTGCCAGCAGGTTGACAGCCTCCGGCTCCTACGAGCAGTACTTC. This translates into CASRLTASGSYEQYF.